The present T cell receptor (beta chain) was sequenced within a study of spatial heterogeneity in lung cancer. Overall study context: There were consistently more beta-chain sequences detected than alpha-chain sequences.

This clonotype occurred many times. CDR3 length: 14 residues. With 4 bases removed from V and 2 bases from J, the gap between germline ends came to 6 bases. CDR1 is MGHRA, CDR2 YSYEKL, per germline. Specified time point: sample taken at primary tumor resection. Samples came from around 70 TRACERx patients with untreated early-stage lung cancer. The study sequenced unsorted whole RNA from tumor, nontumor lung or frozen PBMC. TCRdb analysed the 5' RACE reads with MiXCR anew, one entry per CDR3 protein. The profile shows about 39,000 distinct CDR3 sequences, approximately 3.1% of them singletons. The chain carries TRBV4-1 and TRBJ2-6, with D unresolved. Specimen: normal lung tissue next to the tumor, collected at surgery. The clonotype originates from a male donor with early-stage non-small cell lung cancer. DNA for the CDR3: TGCGCCAGCAGCCTGGGCCCTGGGGCCAACGTCCTGACTTTC. Translating it yields CASSLGPGANVLTF.